This T cell receptor (beta chain) was sequenced during a study of blood T cell repertoires in COVID-19. Study-wide context: Samples taken during acute and convalescent COVID-19 were collected in the United States, Italy and Spain. T cells, B-cell-depleted T cells, or PBMCs supplied cDNA or gDNA.

The CDR3 sequence is 14 residues long. Between the trimmed V and J ends, which lost 3 bases and 5 bases, there was a span of 11 bases. Germline loops: CDR1 KGHSH, CDR2 LQKENI. Original handling: By means of reference gene primer amplification, nucleated cell counts were estimated. Sequenced by immunoSEQ multiplex PCR; TCRdb stores in-frame clones only, minus some. V and J calls and clone size follow that table, whereas D and trimming were derived from the DNA. Altogether about 96,000 clones are present, 60% to 85% being singletons, with the ten largest covering roughly 8.4%. The source of this sequence is a man in his forties or fifties who had recovered from COVID-19. The material sequenced was peripheral blood. The J gene is TRBJ2-1, the V gene TRBV18; D may be TRBD1 (6 bases). CDR3 protein: CASSPLTGDNEQFF. The CDR3 nucleotides are TGTGCCAGCTCACCTCTGACAGGAGACAATGAGCAGTTCTTC.